The 2 T cell receptor beta chains presented below share a single source sample, sequenced in a study of glioma-infiltrating T cells after dendritic cell vaccination. The protocol was immunoSEQ multiplex PCR, while the TCRdb copy is restricted to in-frame clones and leaves out a portion. The sample gives about 92,000 clones, 85% to 90% of which show up once; more than 15% is in the top ten. Sequences were derived from blood, sampled before dendritic cell vaccination. All receptors derive from a human donor with glioblastoma.

The chain has TRBV15 and TRBJ2-1; TRBD1 matches at 10 bases. The trim removed 1 base at V and 8 bases at J, leaving 5 bases unmatched. The CDR3 runs to 15 residues. The germline V gene has CDR1 LNHNV and CDR2 YYDKDF (reference sequence). The CDR3: CATSRAGQGVYEQFF. The CDR3 DNA sequence: TGTGCCACCAGCAGAGCTGGACAGGGGGTATATGAGCAGTTCTTC.

This sequence joins TRBV19 and TRBJ1-4, with 7 bases fitting TRBD1. The CDR3 has 17 amino acids. Germline CDR1 is LNHDA and CDR2 is SQIVND (reference sequence). Unmatched junction bases numbered 12, after V lost 8 bases and J lost 0 bases. The CDR3 DNA reads as TGTGCCAGTCGAGGCAGGGGGTCGACAACAACTAATGAAAAACTGTTTTTT. Protein sequence: CASRGRGSTTTNEKLFF.